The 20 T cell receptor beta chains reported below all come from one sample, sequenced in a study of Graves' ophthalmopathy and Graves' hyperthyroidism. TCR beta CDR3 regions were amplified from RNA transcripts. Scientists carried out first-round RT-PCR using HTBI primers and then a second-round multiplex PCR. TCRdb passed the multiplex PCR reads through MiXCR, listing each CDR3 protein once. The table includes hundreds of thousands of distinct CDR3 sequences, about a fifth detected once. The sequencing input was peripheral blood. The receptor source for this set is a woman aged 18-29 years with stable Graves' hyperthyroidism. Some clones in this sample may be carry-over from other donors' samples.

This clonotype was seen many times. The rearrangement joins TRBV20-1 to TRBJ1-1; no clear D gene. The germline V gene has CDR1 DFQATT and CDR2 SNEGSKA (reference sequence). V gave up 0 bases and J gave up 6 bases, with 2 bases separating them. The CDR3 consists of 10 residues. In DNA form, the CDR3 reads TGCAGTGCTAGAGATGCTGAAGCTTTCTTT. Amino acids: CSARDAEAFF.

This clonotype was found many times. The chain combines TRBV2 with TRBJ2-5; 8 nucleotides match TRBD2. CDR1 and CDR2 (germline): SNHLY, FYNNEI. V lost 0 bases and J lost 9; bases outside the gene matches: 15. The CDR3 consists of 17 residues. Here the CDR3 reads CASSEAGLAGVTMAQYF. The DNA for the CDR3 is TGTGCCAGCAGTGAAGCCGGACTAGCCGGGGTCACAATGGCCCAGTACTTC.

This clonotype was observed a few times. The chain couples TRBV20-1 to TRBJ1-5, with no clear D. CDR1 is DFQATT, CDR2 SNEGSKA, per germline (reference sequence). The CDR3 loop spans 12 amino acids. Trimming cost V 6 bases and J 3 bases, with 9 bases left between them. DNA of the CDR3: TGCAGTGCAGGAGGGCCCAATCAGCCCCAGCATTTT. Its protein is CSAGGPNQPQHF.

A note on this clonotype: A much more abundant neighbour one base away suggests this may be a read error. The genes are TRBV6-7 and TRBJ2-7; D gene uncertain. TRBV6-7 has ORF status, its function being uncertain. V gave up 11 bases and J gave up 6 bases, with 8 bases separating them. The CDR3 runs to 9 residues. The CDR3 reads CAGTAEQYF. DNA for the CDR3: TGTGCCGGCACCGCCGAGCAGTACTTC.

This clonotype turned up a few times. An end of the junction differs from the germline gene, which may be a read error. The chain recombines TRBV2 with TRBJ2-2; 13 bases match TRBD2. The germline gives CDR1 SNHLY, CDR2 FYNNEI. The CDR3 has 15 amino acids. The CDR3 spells CASSEGTSGVGELFF. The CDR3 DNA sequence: TGTGCCAGCAGCGAAGGGACTAGCGGGGTCGGGGAGCTGTTTTTT. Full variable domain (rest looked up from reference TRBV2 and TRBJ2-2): EPEVTQTPSHQVTQMGQEVILRCVPISNHLYFYWYRQILGQKVEFLVSFYNNEISEKSEIFDDQFSVERPDGSNFTLKIRSTKLEDSAMYFCASSEGTSGVGELFFGEGSRLTVL.

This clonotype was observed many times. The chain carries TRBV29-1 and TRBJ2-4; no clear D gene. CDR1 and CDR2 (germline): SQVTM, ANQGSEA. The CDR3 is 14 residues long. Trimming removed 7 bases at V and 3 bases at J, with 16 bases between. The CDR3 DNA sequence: TGCAGCGCGATCCACGAGTTTAGCAAAAACATTCAGTACTTC. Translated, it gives CSAIHEFSKNIQYF. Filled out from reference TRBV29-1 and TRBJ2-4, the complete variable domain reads SAVISQKPSRDICQRGTSLTIQCQVDSQVTMMFWYRQQPGQSLTLIATANQGSEATYESGFVIDKFPISRPNLTFSTLTVSNMSPEDSSIYLCSAIHEFSKNIQYFGAGTRLSVL.

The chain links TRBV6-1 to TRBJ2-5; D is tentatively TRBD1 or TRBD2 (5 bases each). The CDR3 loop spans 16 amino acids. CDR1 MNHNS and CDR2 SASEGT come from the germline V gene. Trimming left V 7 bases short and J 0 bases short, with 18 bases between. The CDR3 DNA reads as TGTGCCAGCACCAAAGGGTGGGGGAGCCACCAAGAGACCCAGTACTTC. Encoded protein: CASTKGWGSHQETQYF.

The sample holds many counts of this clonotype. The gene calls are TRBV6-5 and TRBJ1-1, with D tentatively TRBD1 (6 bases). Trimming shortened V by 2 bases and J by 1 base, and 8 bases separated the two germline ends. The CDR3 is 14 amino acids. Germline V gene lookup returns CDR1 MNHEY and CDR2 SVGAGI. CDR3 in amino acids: CASSYPGQNTEAFF. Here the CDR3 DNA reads TGTGCCAGCAGTTACCCGGGACAGAACACTGAAGCTTTCTTT.

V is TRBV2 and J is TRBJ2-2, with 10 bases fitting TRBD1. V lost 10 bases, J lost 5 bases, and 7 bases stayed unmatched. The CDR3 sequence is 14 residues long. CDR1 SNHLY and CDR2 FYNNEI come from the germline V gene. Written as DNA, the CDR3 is TGTGCCAACGCCGGGACAGGGGAAACCGGGGAGCTGTTTTTT. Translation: CANAGTGETGELFF.

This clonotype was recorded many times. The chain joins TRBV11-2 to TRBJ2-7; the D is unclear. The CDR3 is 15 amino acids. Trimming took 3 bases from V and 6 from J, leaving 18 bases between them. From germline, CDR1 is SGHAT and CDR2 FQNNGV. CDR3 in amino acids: CASSFAHGRAFEQYF. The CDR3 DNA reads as TGTGCCAGCAGCTTTGCCCATGGACGGGCGTTCGAGCAGTACTTC.

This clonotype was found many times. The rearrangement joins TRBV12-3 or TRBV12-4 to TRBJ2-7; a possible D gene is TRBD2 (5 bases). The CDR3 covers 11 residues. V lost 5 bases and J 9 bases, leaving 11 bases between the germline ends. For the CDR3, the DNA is TGTGCCAGCAGTAAAGGGAGTTGGCAGTACTTC. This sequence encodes CASSKGSWQYF.

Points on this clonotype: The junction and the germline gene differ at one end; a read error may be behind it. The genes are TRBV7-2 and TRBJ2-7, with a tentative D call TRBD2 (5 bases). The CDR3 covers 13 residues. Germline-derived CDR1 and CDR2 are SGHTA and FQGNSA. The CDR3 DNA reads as TGTGCCAGCAGCTTAGACGGGGTTGGCGAGCAGTGCTTC. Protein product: CASSLDGVGEQCF.

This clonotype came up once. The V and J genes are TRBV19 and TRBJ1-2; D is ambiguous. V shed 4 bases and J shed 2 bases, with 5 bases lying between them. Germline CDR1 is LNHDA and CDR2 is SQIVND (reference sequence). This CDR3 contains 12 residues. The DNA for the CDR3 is TGTGCCAGTAGTAGGTGGAACTATGGCTACACCTTC. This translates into CASSRWNYGYTF.

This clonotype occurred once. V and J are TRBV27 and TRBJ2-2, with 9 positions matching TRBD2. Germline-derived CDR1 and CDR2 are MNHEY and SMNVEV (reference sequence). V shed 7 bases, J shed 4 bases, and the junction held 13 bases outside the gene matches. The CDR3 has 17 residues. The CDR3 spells CASTVISGGWSTGELFF. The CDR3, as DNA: TGTGCCAGCACTGTTATAAGCGGGGGGTGGAGCACCGGGGAGCTGTTTTTT.

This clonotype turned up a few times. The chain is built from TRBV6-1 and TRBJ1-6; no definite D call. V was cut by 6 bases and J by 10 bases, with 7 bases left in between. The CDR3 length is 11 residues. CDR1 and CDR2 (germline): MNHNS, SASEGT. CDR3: CASRMLSPLHF. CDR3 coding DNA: TGTGCCAGCAGAATGTTGTCACCCCTCCACTTT.

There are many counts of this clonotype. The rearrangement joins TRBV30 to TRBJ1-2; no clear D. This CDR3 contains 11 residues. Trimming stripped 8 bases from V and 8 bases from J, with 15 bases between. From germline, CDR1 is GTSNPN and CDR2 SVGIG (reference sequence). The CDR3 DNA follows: TGTGCCCTCTGGAGGACTGAGGGCTACACCTTC. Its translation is CALWRTEGYTF. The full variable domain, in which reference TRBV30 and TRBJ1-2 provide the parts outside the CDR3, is SQTIHQWPATLVQPVGSPLSLECTVEGTSNPNLYWYRQAAGRGLQLLFYSVGIGQISSEVPQNLSASRPQDRQFILSSKKLLLSDSGFYLCALWRTEGYTFGSGTRLTVV.

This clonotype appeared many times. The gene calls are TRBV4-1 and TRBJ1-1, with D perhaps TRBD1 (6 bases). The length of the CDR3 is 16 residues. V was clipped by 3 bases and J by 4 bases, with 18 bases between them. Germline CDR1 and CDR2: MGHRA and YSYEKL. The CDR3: CASSHQGGGEGTEAFF. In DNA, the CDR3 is TGCGCCAGCAGCCATCAAGGGGGAGGTGAGGGCACTGAAGCTTTCTTT.

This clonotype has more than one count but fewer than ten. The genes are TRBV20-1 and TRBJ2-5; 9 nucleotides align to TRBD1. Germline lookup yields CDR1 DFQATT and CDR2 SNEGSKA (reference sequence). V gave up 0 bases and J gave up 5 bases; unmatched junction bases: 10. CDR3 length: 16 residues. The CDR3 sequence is CSARDHGDRVLETQYF. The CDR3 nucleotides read TGCAGTGCTAGAGATCATGGGGACAGGGTTTTGGAGACCCAGTACTTC.

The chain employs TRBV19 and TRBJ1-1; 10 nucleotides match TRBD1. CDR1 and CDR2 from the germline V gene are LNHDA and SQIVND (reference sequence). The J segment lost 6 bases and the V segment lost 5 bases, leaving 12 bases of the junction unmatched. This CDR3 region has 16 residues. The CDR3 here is CASSPGTGVTDAEAFF. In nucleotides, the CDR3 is TGTGCCAGTAGTCCCGGGACAGGGGTTACGGACGCTGAAGCTTTCTTT.

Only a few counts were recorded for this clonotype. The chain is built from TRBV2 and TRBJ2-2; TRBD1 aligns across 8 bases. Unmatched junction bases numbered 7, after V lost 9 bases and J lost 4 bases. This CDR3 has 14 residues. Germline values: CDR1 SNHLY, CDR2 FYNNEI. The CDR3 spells CARETGVSTGELFF. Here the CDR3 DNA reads TGTGCCAGGGAGACAGGGGTGAGCACCGGGGAGCTGTTTTTT.